The clone carrying this T cell receptor (beta chain) occurred a few times. Its target is unknown. CDR1 and CDR2 (germline): DFQATT, SNEGSKA (reference sequence). V shed 6 bases and J 3 bases; nucleotides not matched to a gene: 8. The CDR3 extends over 15 amino acids. This sample is part of a study of blood T cells in healthy people across ages. Findings of the study overall: Fewer expanded clones and more diversity marked long-lived versus aged donors.

For the second PCR, which ran for 7 to 11 cycles, a sample-barcoded 5' primer and a J-beta primer mix were used. Each cDNA molecule was tagged by a template-switch adaptor with 12 random nucleotides. Every sample produced at least 2.5 million CDR3-containing paired-end reads. TCRdb reprocessed the 5' RACE reads via MiXCR and lists one record per CDR3 protein. The sample contains just over 1 million distinct CDR3 sequences, 40% to 50% of which appear only once. V and J are TRBV20-1 and TRBJ2-5, with 12 bases matching TRBD2. Sample: blood. This receptor was identified in a woman aged 55-70 years in good health. In nucleotides, the CDR3 is TGCAGTGCCCTACTAGCGGGGGGAGGGGAAGAGACCCAGTACTTC. It specifies CSALLAGGGEETQYF.